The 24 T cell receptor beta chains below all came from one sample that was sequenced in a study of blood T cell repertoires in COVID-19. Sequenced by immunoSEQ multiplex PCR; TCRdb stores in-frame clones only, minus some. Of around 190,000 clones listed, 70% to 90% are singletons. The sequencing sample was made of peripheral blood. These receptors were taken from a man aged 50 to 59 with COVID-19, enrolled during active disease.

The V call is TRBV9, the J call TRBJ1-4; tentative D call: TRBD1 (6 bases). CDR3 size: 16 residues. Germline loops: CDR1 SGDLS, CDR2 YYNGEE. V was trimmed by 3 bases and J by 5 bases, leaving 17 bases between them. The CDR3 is CASSAAWGGGNEKLFF. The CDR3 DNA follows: TGTGCCAGCAGCGCAGCATGGGGGGGCGGGAATGAAAAACTGTTTTTT. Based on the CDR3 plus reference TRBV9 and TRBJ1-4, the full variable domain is DSGVTQTPKHLITATGQRVTLRCSPRSGDLSVYWYQQSLDQGLQFLIQYYNGEERAKGNILERFSAQQFPDLHSELNLSSLELGDSALYFCASSAAWGGGNEKLFFGSGTQLSVL.

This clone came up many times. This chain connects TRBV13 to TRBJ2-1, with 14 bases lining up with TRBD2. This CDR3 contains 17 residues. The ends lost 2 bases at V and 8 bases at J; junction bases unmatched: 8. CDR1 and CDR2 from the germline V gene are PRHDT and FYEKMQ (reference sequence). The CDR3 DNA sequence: TGTGCCAGCAGCTTAAAGACTAGCGGGAGGGCTGCAGATGAGCAGTTCTTC. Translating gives CASSLKTSGRAADEQFF.

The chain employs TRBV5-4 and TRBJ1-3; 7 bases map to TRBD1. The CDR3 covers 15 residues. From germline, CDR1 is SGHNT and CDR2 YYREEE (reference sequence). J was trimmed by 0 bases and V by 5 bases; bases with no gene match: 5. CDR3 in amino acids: CASRPGQNSGNTIYF. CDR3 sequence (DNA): TGTGCCAGCAGGCCGGGACAGAACTCTGGAAACACCATATATTTT.

The CDR3 bases are TGTGCCAGCAGTTTCGAAGAGACCCAGTACTTC. Translation: CASSFEETQYF. The chain carries TRBV2 and TRBJ2-5; D gene uncertain. V was pared by 5 bases and J by 3 bases, with 4 bases between. The CDR3 is 11 amino acids. Germline loops: CDR1 SNHLY, CDR2 FYNNEI.

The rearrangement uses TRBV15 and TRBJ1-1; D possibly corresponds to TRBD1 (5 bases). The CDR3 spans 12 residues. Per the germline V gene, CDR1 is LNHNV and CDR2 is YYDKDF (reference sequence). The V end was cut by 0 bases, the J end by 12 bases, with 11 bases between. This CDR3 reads CATSREAGISFF. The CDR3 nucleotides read TGTGCCACCAGCAGAGAGGCAGGGATATCTTTCTTT.

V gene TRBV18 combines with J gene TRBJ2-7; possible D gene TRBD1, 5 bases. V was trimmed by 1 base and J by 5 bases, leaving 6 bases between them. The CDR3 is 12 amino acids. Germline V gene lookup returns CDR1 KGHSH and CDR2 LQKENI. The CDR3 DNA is TGTGCCAGCTCACCACAGGGGAACGAGCAGTACTTC. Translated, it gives CASSPQGNEQYF.

The CDR3 sequence is CASSGGEVTDTQYF. The CDR3 DNA follows: TGCGCCAGCAGCGGGGGGGAGGTCACAGATACGCAGTATTTT. V usage is TRBV5-1 and J usage is TRBJ2-3, with TRBD2 matching 7 bases. Germline-derived CDR1 and CDR2 are SGHRS and YFSETQ. The CDR3 contains 14 residues. J lost 2 bases, V lost 4 bases, and 4 bases had no gene match.

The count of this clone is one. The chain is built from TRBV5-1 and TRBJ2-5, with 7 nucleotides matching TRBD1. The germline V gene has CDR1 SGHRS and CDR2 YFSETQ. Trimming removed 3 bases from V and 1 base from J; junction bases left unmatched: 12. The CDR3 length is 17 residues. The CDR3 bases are TGCGCCAGCAGCTCCGGGACAGTGAGTCGATTCCAAGAGACCCAGTACTTC. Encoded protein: CASSSGTVSRFQETQYF.

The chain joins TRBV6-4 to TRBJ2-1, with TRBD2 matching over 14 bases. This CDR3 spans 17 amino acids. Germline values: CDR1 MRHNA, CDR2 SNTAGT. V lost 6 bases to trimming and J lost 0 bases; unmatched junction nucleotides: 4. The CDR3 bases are TGTGCCAGCAGAGGACTAGCGGGGGGATACTCCTACAATGAGCAGTTCTTC. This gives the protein CASRGLAGGYSYNEQFF.

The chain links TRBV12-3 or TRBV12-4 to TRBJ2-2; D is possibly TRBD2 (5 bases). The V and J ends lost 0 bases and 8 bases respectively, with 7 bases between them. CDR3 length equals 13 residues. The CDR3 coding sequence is TGTGCCAGCAGTTTAGCGCGAGGGGGGGAGCTGTTTTTT. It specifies CASSLARGGELFF.

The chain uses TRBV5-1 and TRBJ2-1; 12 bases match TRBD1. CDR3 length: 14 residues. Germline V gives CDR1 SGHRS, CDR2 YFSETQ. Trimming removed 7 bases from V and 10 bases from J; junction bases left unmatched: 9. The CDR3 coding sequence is TGCGCCAGCGGGGACAGGGGGCGATCCGGGGAGCAGTTCTTC. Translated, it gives CASGDRGRSGEQFF.

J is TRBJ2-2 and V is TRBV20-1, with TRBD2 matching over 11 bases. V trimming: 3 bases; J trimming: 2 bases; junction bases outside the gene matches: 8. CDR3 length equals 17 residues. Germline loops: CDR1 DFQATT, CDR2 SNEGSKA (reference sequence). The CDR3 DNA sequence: TGCAGTGCTAGTATGCTAGCGGGGGGCCCAAACACCGGGGAGCTGTTTTTT. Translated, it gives CSASMLAGGPNTGELFF.

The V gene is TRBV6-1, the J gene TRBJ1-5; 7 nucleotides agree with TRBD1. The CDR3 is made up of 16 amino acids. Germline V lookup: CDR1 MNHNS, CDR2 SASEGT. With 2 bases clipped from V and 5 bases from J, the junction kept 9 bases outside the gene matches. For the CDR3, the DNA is TGTGCCAGCAGTGAACTGTTTAGGGGGCATGATCAGCCCCAGCATTTT. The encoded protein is CASSELFRGHDQPQHF.

The CDR3: CASSEGAGANVLTF. The CDR3 coding sequence is TGTGCCAGCAGTGAAGGAGCGGGGGCCAACGTCCTGACTTTC. The rearrangement uses TRBV28 and TRBJ2-6; no reliable D call. This CDR3 region has 14 residues. Trimming cost V 5 bases and J 4 bases, with 9 bases left between them. Germline V gene sequence: CDR1 MDHEN, CDR2 SYDVKM.

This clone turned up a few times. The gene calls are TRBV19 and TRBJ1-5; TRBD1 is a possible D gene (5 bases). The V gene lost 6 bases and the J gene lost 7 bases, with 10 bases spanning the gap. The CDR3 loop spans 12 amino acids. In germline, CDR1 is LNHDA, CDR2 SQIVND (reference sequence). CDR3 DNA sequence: TGTGCCAGTAGGCAGGGTGAACAGCCCCAGCATTTT. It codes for CASRQGEQPQHF. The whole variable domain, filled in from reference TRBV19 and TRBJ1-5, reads DGGITQSPKYLFRKEGQNVTLSCEQNLNHDAMYWYRQDPGQGLRLIYYSQIVNDFQKGDIAEGYSVSREKKESFPLTVTSAQKNPTAFYLCASRQGEQPQHFGDGTRLSIL.

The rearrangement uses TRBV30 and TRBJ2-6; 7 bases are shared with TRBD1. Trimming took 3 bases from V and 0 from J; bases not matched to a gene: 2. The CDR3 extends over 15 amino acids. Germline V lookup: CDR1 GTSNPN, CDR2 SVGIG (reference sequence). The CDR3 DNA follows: TGTGCCTGGAGGGGACAGATCTCTGGGGCCAACGTCCTGACTTTC. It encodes CAWRGQISGANVLTF.

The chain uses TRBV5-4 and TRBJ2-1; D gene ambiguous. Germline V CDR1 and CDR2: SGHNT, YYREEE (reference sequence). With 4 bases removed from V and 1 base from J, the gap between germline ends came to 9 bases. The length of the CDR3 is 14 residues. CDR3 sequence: CASSTAKSYNEQFF. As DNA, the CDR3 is TGTGCCAGCAGCACCGCTAAGTCCTACAATGAGCAGTTCTTC.

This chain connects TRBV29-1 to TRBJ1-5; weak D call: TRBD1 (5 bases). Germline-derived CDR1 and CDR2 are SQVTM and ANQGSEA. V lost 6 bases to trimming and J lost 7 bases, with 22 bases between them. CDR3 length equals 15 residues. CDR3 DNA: TGCAGCGTCAAAGGCCCGGGCGGGGCAGACCAGCCCCAGCATTTT. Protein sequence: CSVKGPGGADQPQHF. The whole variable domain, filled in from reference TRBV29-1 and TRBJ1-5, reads SAVISQKPSRDICQRGTSLTIQCQVDSQVTMMFWYRQQPGQSLTLIATANQGSEATYESGFVIDKFPISRPNLTFSTLTVSNMSPEDSSIYLCSVKGPGGADQPQHFGDGTRLSIL.

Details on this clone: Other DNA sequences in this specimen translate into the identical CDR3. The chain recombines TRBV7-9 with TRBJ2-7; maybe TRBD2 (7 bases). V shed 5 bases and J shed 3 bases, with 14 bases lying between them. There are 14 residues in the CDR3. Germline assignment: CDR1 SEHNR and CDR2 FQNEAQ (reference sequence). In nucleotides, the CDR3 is TGTGCCAGCAGCGGGGAGGGGGGGCACTACGAGCAGTACTTC. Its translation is CASSGEGGHYEQYF. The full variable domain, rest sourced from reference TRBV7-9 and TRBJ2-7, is DTGVSQNPRHKITKRGQNVTFRCDPISEHNRLYWYRQTLGQGPEFLTYFQNEAQLEKSRLLSDRFSAERPKGSFSTLEIQRTEQGDSAMYLCASSGEGGHYEQYFGPGTRLTVT.

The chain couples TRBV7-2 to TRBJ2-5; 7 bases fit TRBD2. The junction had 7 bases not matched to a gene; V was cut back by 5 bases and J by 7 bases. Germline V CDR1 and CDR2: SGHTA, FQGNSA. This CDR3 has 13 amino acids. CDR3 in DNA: TGTGCCAGCAGCCAGCGATTAGCGGGGACCCAGTACTTC. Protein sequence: CASSQRLAGTQYF.

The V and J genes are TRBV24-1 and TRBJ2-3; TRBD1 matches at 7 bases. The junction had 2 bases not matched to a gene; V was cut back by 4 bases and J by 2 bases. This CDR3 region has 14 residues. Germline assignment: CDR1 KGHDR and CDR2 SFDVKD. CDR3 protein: CATSEGTATDTQYF. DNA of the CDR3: TGTGCCACCAGTGAGGGGACAGCCACAGATACGCAGTATTTT.

CDR3 sequence reads: CASSFPTRGDTQYF. CDR3 coding DNA: TGTGCCAGCAGTTTCCCCACCAGGGGCGATACGCAGTATTTT. The V call is TRBV27, the J call TRBJ2-3; possible D gene TRBD1, 6 bases. Trimming left V 3 bases short and J 6 bases short, with 13 bases between. The CDR3 runs to 14 residues. Per germline, CDR1 MNHEY and CDR2 SMNVEV (reference sequence).

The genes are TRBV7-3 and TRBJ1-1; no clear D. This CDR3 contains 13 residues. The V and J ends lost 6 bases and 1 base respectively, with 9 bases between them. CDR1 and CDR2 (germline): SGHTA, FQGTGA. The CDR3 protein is CASREQWNTEAFF. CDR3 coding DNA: TGTGCCAGCAGGGAGCAATGGAACACTGAAGCTTTCTTT.

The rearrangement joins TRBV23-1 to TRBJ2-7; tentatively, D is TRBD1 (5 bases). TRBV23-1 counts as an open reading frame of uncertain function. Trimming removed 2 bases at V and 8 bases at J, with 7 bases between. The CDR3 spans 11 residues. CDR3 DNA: TGCGCCAGCAGTCAAGACAGACAGCAGTACTTC. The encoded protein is CASSQDRQQYF.